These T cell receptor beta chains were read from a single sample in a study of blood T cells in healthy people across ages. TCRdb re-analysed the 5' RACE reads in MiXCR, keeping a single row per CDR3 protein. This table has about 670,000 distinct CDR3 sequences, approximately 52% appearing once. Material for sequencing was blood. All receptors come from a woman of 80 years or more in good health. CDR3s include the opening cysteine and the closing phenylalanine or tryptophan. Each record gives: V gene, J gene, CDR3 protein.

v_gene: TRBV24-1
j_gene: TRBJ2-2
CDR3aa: CATSDPRTGFTGELFF

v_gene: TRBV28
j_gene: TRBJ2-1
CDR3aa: CGTAVGFWTLESYNEQFF

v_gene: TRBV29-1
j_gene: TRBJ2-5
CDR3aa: CSVYGGHNPETQYF

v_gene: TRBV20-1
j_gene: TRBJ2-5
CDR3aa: CSAPGHPTQETQYF

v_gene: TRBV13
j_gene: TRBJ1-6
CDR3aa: CASGVGTFNSPLHF

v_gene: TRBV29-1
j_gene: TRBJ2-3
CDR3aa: CSVEDGSNTDTQYF

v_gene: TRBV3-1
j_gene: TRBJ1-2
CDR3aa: CASSPTATRGYGYTF

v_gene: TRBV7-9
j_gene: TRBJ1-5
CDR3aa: CASSLSGGANQPQHF

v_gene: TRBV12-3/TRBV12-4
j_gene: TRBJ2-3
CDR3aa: CASSLRSSGRTDTQYF

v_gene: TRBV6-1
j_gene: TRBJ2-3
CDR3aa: CASSRTMDTQYF

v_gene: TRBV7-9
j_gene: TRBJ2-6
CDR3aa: CASSLDPGSGANVLTF

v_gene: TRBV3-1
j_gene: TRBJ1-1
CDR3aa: CASSQGAKGMNTEAFF

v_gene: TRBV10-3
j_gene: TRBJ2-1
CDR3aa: CAISEGFLNEQFF

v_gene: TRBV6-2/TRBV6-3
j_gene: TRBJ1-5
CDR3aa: CASSYLTGTGNNQPQHF

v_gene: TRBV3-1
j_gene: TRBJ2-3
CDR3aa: CASSQNAGIADTQYF

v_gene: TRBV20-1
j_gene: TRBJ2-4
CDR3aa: CSARRLDRGGYIQYF

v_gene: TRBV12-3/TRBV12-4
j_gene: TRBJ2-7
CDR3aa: CASSFRSGEAYEQYF

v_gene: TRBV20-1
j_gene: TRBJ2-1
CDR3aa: CSASVPAGLGNEQFF

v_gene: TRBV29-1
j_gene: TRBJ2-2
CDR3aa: CSAKTGVPGELFF

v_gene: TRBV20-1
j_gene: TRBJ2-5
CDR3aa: CSARDGADPRETQYF

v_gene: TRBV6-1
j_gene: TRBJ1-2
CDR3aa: CASSEQGVGGYGYTF

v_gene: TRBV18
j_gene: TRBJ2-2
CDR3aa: CASSPIRNANTGELFF

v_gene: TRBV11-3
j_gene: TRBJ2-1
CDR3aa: CASSSEGGKFINGQFF

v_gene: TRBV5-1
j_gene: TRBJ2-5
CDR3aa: CASSLGQPPAFDNRRLNRETQYF

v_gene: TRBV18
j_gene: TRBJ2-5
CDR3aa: CASSPPAGPETQYF

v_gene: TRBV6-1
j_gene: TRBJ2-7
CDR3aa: CASSEETGGPYEQYF

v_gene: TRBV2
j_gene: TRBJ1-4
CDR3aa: CASSEQPGTNEKLFF

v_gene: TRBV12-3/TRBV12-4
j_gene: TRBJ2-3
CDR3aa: CASSLAGQGARRDTQYF

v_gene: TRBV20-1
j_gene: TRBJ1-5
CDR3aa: CSAPHYDTGTIYSNQPQHF

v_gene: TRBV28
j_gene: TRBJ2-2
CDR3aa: CASSSGGADTGELFF

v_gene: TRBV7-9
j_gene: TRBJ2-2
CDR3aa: CASSLAGSGELFF

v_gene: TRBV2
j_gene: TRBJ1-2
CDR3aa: CASTRVYGYTF

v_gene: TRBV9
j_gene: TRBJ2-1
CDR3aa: CASNSGDGNEQFF

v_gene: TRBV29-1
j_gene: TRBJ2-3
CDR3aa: CSVRGTPRGDTQYF

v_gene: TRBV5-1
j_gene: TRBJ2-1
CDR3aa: CASSPLGIGGREQFF

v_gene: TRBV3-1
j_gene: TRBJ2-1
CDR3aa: CASSHGGGQFF

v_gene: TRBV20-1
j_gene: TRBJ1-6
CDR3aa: CSATGQTYNSPLHF

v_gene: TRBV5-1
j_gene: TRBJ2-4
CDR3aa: CASSSQGPDIQYF

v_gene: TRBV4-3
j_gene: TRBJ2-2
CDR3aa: CASSALEGSTGELFF

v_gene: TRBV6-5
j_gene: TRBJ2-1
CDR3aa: CASSYRGTGGYNEQFF